Listed here is a single T cell receptor beta chain. The target antigen is unknown. Assay used: immunoSEQ multiplex PCR; TCRdb lists only in-frame clones, some missing. The sample lists about 91,000 clones; 75% to 95% were seen once. This specimen belongs to a study of graft-versus-host responses after intestinal transplantation. On the study more broadly: Each recipient received anti-thymocyte globulin induction, then tacrolimus and steroids for three to four years. The study, taken as a whole, reports: Among recipient marrow samples, GvH clones were found; some appeared first in ileum or blood. Peak GvH clone levels in circulation were associated with early post-transplant HvG declines.

V gave up 3 bases and J gave up 4 bases, with 10 bases separating them. From germline, CDR1 is SGDLS and CDR2 YYNGEE. This CDR3 is built from 13 residues. This chain joins TRBV9 and TRBJ1-2, with D possibly matching TRBD1 (6 bases). This clonotype was obtained from a human donor who was the organ donor for an intestinal transplant. The specimen was unstimulated CD4+ T cells sorted from spleen or lymph node cells, collected before transplant. The CDR3 DNA is TGTGCCAGCAGCGCGACAGGTCTCTATGGCTACACCTTC. Translating it yields CASSATGLYGYTF.